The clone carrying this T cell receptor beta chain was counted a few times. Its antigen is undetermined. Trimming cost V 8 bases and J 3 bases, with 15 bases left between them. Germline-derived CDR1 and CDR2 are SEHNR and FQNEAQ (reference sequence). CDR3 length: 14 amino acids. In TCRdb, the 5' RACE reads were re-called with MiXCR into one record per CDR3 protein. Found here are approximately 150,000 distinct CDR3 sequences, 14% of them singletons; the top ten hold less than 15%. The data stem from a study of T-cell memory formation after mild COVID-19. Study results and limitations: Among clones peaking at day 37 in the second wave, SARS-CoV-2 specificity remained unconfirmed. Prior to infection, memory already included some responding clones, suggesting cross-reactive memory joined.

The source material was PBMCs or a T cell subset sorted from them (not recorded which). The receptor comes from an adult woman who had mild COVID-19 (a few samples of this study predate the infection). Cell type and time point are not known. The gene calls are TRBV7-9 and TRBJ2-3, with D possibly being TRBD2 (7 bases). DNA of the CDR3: TGTGCCAGCGCGGGGGCGGGGATAACAGATACGCAGTATTTT. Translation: CASAGAGITDTQYF.